The 2 T cell receptor beta chains presented below share a single source sample, sequenced in a study of blood T cell repertoires in COVID-19. Method: immunoSEQ multiplex PCR; TCRdb's copy keeps in-frame clones and lacks some. The data contain about 160,000 clones, approximately 85% of them singletons. Material: peripheral blood. The receptors originated from a man older than 75 with COVID-19, enrolled during active disease.

J is TRBJ1-2 and V is TRBV5-6, with 10 bases aligning to TRBD1. Trimming took 3 bases from V and 6 from J; bases not matched to a gene: 5. Germline V lookup: CDR1 SGHDT, CDR2 YYEEEE. The CDR3 loop spans 14 amino acids. The chain's CDR3 is CASSSDRGNNGYTF. In nucleotides, the CDR3 is TGTGCCAGCAGCTCGGACAGGGGGAATAATGGCTACACCTTC.

The V and J genes are TRBV6-5 and TRBJ2-7; 7 bases are shared with TRBD1. V was clipped by 6 bases and J by 6 bases; unmatched bases: 5. CDR1 and CDR2 (germline): MNHEY, SVGAGI. This CDR3 region has 12 residues. The CDR3, as DNA: TGTGCCAGCAGAACGGGACAGCTCGAGCAGTACTTC. Translation gives CASRTGQLEQYF.